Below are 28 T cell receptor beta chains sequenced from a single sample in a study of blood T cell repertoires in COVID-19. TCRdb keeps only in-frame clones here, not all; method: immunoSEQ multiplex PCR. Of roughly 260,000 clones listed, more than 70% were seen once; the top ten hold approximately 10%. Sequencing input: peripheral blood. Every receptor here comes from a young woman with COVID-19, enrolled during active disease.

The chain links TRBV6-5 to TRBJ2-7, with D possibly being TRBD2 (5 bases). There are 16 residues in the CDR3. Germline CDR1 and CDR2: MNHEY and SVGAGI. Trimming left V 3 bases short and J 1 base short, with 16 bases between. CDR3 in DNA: TGTGCCAGCAGTTATCCGGGAAACTCTCTTTCCTACGAGCAGTACTTC. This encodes CASSYPGNSLSYEQYF.

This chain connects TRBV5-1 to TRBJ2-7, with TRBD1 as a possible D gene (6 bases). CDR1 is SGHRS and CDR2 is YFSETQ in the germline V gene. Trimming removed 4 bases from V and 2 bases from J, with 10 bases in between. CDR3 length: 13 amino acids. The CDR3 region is CASSTRGPYEQYF. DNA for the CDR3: TGCGCCAGCAGCACCAGGGGTCCCTACGAGCAGTACTTC.

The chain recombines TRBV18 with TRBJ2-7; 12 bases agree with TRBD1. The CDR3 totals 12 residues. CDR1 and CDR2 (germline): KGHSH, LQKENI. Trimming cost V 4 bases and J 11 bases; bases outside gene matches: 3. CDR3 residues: CASSRGTGGEYF. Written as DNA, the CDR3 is TGTGCCAGCTCACGAGGGACAGGGGGCGAGTACTTC.

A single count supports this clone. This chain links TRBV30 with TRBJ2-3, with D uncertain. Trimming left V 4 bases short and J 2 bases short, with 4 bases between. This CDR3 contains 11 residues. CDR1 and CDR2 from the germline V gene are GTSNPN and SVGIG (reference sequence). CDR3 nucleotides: TGTGCCTGGACTTTCACAGATACGCAGTATTTT. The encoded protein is CAWTFTDTQYF.

The CDR3 is CASSLAVGRGQETQYF. DNA of the CDR3: TGCGCCAGCAGCTTGGCAGTCGGGAGAGGGCAAGAGACCCAGTACTTC. The gene calls are TRBV5-1 and TRBJ2-5; D possibly corresponds to TRBD2 (6 bases). Germline CDR1 is SGHRS and CDR2 is YFSETQ. The CDR3 covers 16 residues. The V end was cut by 0 bases, the J end by 2 bases, with 14 bases between.

CDR3 protein: CASSGGTGGEYEQYF. In DNA, the CDR3 is TGTGCCAGCAGTGGAGGGACAGGGGGCGAATACGAGCAGTACTTC. V and J are TRBV5-4 and TRBJ2-7; 12 nucleotides agree with TRBD1. The V gene's germline CDR1 is SGHNT and CDR2 YYREEE (reference sequence). CDR3 size: 15 residues. The junction had 7 bases not matched to a gene; V was cut back by 5 bases and J by 4 bases.

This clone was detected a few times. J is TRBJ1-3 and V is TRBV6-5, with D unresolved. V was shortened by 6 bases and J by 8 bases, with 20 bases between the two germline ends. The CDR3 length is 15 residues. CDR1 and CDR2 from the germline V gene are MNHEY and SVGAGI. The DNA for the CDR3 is TGTGCCAGCAGGGCCGGGAGAAATGAGAGGCACACCATATATTTT. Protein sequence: CASRAGRNERHTIYF.

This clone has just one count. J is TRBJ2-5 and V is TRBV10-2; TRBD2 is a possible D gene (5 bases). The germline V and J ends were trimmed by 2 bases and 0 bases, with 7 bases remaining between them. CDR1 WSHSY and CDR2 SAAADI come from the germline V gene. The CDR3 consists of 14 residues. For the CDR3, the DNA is TGCGCCAGCAGTGAGGAGCGGTACCAAGAGACCCAGTACTTC. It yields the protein CASSEERYQETQYF.

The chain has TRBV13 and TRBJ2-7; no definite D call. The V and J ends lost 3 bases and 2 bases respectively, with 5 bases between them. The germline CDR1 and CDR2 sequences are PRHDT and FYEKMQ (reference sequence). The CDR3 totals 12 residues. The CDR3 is CASSFAAYEQYF. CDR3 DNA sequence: TGTGCCAGCAGCTTCGCAGCCTACGAGCAGTACTTC.

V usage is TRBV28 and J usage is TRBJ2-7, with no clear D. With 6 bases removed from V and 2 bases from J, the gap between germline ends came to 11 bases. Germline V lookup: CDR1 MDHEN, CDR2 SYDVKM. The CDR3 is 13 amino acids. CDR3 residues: CASSHPSTYEQYF. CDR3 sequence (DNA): TGTGCCAGCAGCCACCCTTCTACCTACGAGCAGTACTTC.

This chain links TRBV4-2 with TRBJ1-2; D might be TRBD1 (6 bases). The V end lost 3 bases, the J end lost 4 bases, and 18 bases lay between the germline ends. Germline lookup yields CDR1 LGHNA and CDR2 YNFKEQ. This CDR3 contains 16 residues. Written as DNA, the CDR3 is TGTGCCAGCAGCCAGGCTAGTGGACAGACTATCTATGGCTACACCTTC. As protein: CASSQASGQTIYGYTF.

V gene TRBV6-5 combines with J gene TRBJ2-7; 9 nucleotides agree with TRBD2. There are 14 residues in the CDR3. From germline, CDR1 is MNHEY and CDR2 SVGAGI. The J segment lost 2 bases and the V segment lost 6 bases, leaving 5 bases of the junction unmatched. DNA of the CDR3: TGTGCCAGCAGGCTAGCGGGACATACCTACGAGCAGTACTTC. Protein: CASRLAGHTYEQYF.

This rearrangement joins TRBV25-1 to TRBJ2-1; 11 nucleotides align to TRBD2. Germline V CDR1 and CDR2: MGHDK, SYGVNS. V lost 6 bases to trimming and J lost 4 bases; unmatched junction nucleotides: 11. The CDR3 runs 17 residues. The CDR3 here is CASSAIPGTSGYNEQFF. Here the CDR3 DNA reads TGTGCCAGCAGCGCAATCCCCGGGACTAGCGGATACAATGAGCAGTTCTTC.

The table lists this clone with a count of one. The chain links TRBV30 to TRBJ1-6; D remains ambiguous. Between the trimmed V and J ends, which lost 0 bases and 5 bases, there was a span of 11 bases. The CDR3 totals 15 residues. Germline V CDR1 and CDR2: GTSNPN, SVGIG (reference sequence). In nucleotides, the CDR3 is TGTGCCTGGAGTGTAATAGGACTGAATAATTCACCCCTCCACTTT. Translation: CAWSVIGLNNSPLHF.

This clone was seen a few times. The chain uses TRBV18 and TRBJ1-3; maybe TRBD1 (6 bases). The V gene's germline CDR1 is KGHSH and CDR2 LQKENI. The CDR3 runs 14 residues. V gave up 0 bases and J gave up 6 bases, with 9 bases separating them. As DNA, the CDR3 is TGTGCCAGCTCACCACCGGACAGTTTAAACACCATATATTTT. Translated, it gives CASSPPDSLNTIYF.

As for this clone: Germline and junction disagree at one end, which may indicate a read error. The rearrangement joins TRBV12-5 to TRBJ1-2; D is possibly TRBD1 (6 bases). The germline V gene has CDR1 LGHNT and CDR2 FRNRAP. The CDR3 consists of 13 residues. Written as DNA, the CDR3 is TGTGCTAGTGGATTGGGGGGGCCCAGTGGCTACACCTTC. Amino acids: CASGLGGPSGYTF.

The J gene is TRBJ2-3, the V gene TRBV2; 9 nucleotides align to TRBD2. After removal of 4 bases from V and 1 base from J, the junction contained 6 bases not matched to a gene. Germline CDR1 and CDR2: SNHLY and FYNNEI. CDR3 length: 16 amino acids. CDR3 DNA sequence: TGTGCCAGCAGTGGGGCGATAGCGGGAGGCACAGATACGCAGTATTTT. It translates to CASSGAIAGGTDTQYF.

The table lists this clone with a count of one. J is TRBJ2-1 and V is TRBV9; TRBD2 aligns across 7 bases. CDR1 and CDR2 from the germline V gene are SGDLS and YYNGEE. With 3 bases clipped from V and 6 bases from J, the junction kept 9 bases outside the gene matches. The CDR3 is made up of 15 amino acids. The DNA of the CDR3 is TGTGCCAGCAGCGCAGGACTAGGTCTTAGCAATGAGCAGTTCTTC. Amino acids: CASSAGLGLSNEQFF.

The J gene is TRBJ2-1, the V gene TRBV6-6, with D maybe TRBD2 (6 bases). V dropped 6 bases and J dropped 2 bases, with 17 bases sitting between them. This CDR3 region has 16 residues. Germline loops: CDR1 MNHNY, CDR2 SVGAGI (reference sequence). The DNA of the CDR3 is TGTGCCAGCAGCCACGGGAGCCTGACCCCCTACAATGAGCAGTTCTTC. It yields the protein CASSHGSLTPYNEQFF.

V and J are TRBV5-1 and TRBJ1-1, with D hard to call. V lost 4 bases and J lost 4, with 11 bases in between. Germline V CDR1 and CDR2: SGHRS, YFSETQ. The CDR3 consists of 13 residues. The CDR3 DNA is TGCGCCAGCAGCCTGTCTGTCGGCACTGAAGCTTTCTTT. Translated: CASSLSVGTEAFF.

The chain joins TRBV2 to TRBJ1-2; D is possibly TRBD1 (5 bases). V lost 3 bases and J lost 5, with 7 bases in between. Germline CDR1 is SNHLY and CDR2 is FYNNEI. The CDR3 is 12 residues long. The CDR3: CASSEDTYGYTF. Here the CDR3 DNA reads TGTGCCAGCAGTGAGGACACGTATGGCTACACCTTC.

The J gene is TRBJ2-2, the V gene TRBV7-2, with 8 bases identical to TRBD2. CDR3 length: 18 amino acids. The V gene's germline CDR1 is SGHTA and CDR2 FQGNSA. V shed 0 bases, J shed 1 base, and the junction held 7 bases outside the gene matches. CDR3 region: CASSLASAGGVNTGELFF. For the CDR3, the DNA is TGTGCCAGCAGCTTAGCAAGCGCGGGAGGTGTGAACACCGGGGAGCTGTTTTTT.

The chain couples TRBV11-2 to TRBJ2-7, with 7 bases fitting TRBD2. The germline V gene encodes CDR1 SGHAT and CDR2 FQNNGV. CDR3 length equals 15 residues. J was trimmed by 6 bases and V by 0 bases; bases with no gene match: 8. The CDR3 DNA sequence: TGTGCCAGCAGCTTAGATTTCAAAGCGGGGCGCGAGCAGTACTTC. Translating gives CASSLDFKAGREQYF.

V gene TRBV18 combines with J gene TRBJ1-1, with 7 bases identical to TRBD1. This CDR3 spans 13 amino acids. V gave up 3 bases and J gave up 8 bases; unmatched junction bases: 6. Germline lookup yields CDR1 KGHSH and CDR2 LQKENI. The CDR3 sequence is CASSPGQLQEAFF. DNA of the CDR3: TGTGCCAGCTCACCGGGACAGTTGCAAGAAGCTTTCTTT.

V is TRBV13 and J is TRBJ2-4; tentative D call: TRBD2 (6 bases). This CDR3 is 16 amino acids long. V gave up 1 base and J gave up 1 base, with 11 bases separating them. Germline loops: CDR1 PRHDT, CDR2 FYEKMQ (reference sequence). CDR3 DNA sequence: TGTGCCAGCAGCTTAGAGCCGGGGAGGGCCAAAAACATTCAGTACTTC. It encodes CASSLEPGRAKNIQYF.

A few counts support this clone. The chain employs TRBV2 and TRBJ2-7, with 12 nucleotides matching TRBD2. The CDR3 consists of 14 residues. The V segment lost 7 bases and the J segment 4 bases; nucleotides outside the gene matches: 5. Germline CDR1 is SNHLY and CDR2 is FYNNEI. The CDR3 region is CASIPGLAGYEQYF. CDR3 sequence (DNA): TGTGCCAGCATCCCGGGACTAGCGGGTTACGAGCAGTACTTC.

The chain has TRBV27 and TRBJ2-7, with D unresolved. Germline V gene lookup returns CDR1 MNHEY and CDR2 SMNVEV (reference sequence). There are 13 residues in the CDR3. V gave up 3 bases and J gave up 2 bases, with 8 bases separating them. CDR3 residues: CASSFNRPYEQYF. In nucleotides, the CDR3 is TGTGCCAGCAGTTTTAACAGACCCTACGAGCAGTACTTC.

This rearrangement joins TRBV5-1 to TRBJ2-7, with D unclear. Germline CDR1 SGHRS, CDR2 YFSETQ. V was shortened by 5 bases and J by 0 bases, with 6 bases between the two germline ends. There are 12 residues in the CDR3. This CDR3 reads CASRENSYEQYF. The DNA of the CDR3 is TGCGCCAGCAGAGAGAACTCCTACGAGCAGTACTTC. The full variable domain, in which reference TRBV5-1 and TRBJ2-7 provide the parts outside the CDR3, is KAGVTQTPRYLIKTRGQQVTLSCSPISGHRSVSWYQQTPGQGLQFLFEYFSETQRNKGNFPGRFSGRQFSNSRSEMNVSTLELGDSALYLCASRENSYEQYFGPGTRLTVT.